The 24 T cell receptor beta chains below come from one sample, sequenced in a study of identical twins. Using its own MiXCR run on the 5' RACE reads, TCRdb lists one record per CDR3 protein. Among roughly 230,000 distinct CDR3 sequences listed, approximately 8.6% were seen once. These data also featured in a second study, about yellow fever vaccine responses in identical twins.

Input material: CD8+ T cells sorted from blood. Receptors originate from a woman younger than 35 in good health.

This chain links TRBV29-1 with TRBJ2-7; D gene uncertain. The CDR3 has 16 amino acids. The germline gives CDR1 SQVTM, CDR2 ANQGSEA. Between the trimmed V and J ends, which lost 4 bases and 1 base, there was a span of 20 bases. The CDR3 spells CSVVGPGLTFSYEQYF. The CDR3, as DNA: TGCAGCGTTGTGGGCCCCGGGTTGACCTTTTCCTACGAGCAGTACTTC.

This clonotype was detected only once. V usage is TRBV20-1 and J usage is TRBJ2-3, with D perhaps matching TRBD1 (5 bases). Trimming took 5 bases from V and 0 from J, leaving 15 bases between them. Germline V lookup: CDR1 DFQATT, CDR2 SNEGSKA (reference sequence). This CDR3 contains 15 residues. The CDR3 coding sequence is TGCAGTGCTTATGACAGCATTTCTAGCACAGATACGCAGTATTTT. It yields the protein CSAYDSISSTDTQYF.

This clonotype was seen more than once but under ten times. This rearrangement joins TRBV12-3 or TRBV12-4 to TRBJ2-7, with TRBD1 matching over 7 bases. The CDR3 extends over 16 amino acids. With 8 bases clipped from V and 3 bases from J, the junction kept 16 bases outside the gene matches. As DNA, the CDR3 is TGTGCCAGCTCTCTTGGGCCGACAGGGCTTAACTACGAGCAGTACTTC. It is translated as CASSLGPTGLNYEQYF.

The J gene is TRBJ2-1, the V gene TRBV6-2 or TRBV6-3; D could derive from TRBD1 or TRBD2 (5 bases each). CDR1 MNHEY and CDR2 SVGEGT come from the germline V gene. V gave up 10 bases and J gave up 0 bases, with 16 bases separating them. The CDR3 consists of 15 residues. CDR3 in DNA: TGTGCCAACAGGTGGGACGTCAGCTCCTACAATGAGCAGTTCTTC. Protein product: CANRWDVSSYNEQFF.

The CDR3 region is CAWGERSSYEQYF. In DNA, the CDR3 is TGTGCCTGGGGGGAGAGAAGCTCCTACGAGCAGTACTTC. The rearrangement uses TRBV30 and TRBJ2-7; perhaps TRBD2 as D (5 bases). Trimming took 5 bases from V and 0 from J, leaving 11 bases between them. CDR1 and CDR2 (germline): GTSNPN, SVGIG (reference sequence). CDR3 size: 13 residues.

This clonotype was detected only a few times. This chain connects TRBV30 to TRBJ2-1; a weak D match, TRBD2 (6 bases). Trimming stripped 4 bases from V and 10 bases from J, with 17 bases between. This CDR3 contains 13 residues. Germline V gives CDR1 GTSNPN, CDR2 SVGIG (reference sequence). CDR3 coding DNA: TGTGCCTGGACCGCAACCCATGGGGGGGAGCAGTTCTTC. Amino acids: CAWTATHGGEQFF. Supplemented by reference TRBV30 and TRBJ2-1, the full variable domain reads SQTIHQWPATLVQPVGSPLSLECTVEGTSNPNLYWYRQAAGRGLQLLFYSVGIGQISSEVPQNLSASRPQDRQFILSSKKLLLSDSGFYLCAWTATHGGEQFFGPGTRLTVL.

The V gene is TRBV20-1, the J gene TRBJ2-3; the match to TRBD2 covers 9 bases. CDR1 and CDR2 (germline): DFQATT, SNEGSKA (reference sequence). The trim removed 3 bases at V and 2 bases at J, leaving 9 bases unmatched. The CDR3 has 16 residues. The CDR3 bases are TGCAGTGCTAGTGAATTAGCGGGAGATAACACAGATACGCAGTATTTT. The encoded protein is CSASELAGDNTDTQYF.

In its sample, this clonotype was seen a few times. V and J are TRBV4-3 and TRBJ2-7; possibly TRBD2 for D (7 bases). CDR1 and CDR2 from the germline V gene are LGHNA and YSLEER. This CDR3 spans 15 amino acids. The germline V and J ends were trimmed by 0 bases and 6 bases, with 15 bases remaining between them. CDR3 protein: CASSQDGGGTSEQYF. The CDR3 bases are TGCGCCAGCAGCCAAGATGGCGGGGGCACTTCCGAGCAGTACTTC.

This clonotype was seen more than once but under ten times. This chain uses TRBV20-1 with TRBJ2-7, with 8 bases matching TRBD2. There are 15 residues in the CDR3. Germline V CDR1 and CDR2: DFQATT, SNEGSKA (reference sequence). V shed 2 bases, J shed 2 bases, and the junction held 8 bases outside the gene matches. CDR3 amino acids: CSARSSDSGTYEQYF. Written as DNA, the CDR3 is TGCAGTGCTAGATCCTCGGATAGCGGGACCTACGAGCAGTACTTC.

There are many counts of this clonotype. V is TRBV3-1 and J is TRBJ2-7, with 7 bases identical to TRBD1. Trimming at V came to 4 bases and at J to 3 bases, leaving 12 bases not matched to a gene. Germline V CDR1 and CDR2: LGHDT, YNNKEL (reference sequence). This CDR3 is 16 amino acids long. The CDR3 region is CASSLHGGQDNYEQYF. The DNA of the CDR3 is TGTGCCAGCAGCCTCCATGGAGGACAGGATAACTACGAGCAGTACTTC.

This clonotype was seen a handful of times. The rearrangement joins TRBV6-5 to TRBJ2-2, with D possibly matching TRBD2 (6 bases). Trimming left V 2 bases short and J 3 bases short, with 13 bases between. Looked up from germline, CDR1 is MNHEY and CDR2 is SVGAGI. The CDR3 sequence is 16 residues long. The CDR3 spells CASSYIPGADTGELFF. The CDR3 DNA is TGTGCCAGCAGTTACATCCCGGGAGCTGACACCGGGGAGCTGTTTTTT.

This clonotype was observed many times. The rearrangement links TRBV29-1 to TRBJ2-3; D perhaps matches TRBD1 (6 bases). V was shortened by 4 bases and J by 0 bases, with 8 bases between the two germline ends. In germline, CDR1 is SQVTM, CDR2 ANQGSEA. The CDR3 is 13 amino acids. This CDR3 reads CSVVQGSTDTQYF. The CDR3 DNA reads as TGCAGCGTTGTTCAGGGGAGCACAGATACGCAGTATTTT.

This clonotype was detected only a few times. The chain carries TRBV7-2 and TRBJ2-2, with a tentative D call TRBD2 (5 bases). Trimming shortened V by 11 bases and J by 3 bases, and 10 bases separated the two germline ends. Germline V gene lookup returns CDR1 SGHTA and CDR2 FQGNSA. This CDR3 is built from 12 residues. The CDR3 here is CAAGFYTGELFF. CDR3 nucleotide sequence: TGTGCCGCGGGCTTTTACACCGGGGAGCTGTTTTTT.

This clonotype was observed a handful of times. This rearrangement joins TRBV28 to TRBJ2-1; 7 nucleotides align to TRBD2. The CDR3 is made up of 15 amino acids. Germline V gives CDR1 MDHEN, CDR2 SYDVKM. The junction had 6 bases not matched to a gene; V was cut back by 5 bases and J by 2 bases. CDR3 DNA: TGTGCCAGCAGTCCCGGGACTACAACCTACAATGAGCAGTTCTTC. Residues: CASSPGTTTYNEQFF.

CDR3 DNA: TGTGCCAGCAAGGGGGGACTAGCGGGAGGACTCATCTACGAGCAGTACTTC. Translated, it gives CASKGGLAGGLIYEQYF. The chain combines TRBV6-2 or TRBV6-3 with TRBJ2-7, with TRBD2 identical over 15 bases. Germline lookup yields CDR1 MNHEY and CDR2 SVGEGT. The CDR3 runs to 17 residues. After removal of 7 bases from V and 3 bases from J, the junction contained 10 bases not matched to a gene.

This clonotype has a count of ten or more. The chain employs TRBV4-1 and TRBJ2-7; D gene uncertain. This CDR3 comprises 14 residues. Germline loops: CDR1 MGHRA, CDR2 YSYEKL. Trimming took 1 base from V and 1 from J, leaving 8 bases between them. CDR3 sequence (DNA): TGCGCCAGCAGCCAAGGGGTCCGGTCCTACGAGCAGTACTTC. Amino acids: CASSQGVRSYEQYF.

This clonotype showed up many times. This chain links TRBV7-9 with TRBJ1-1; 7 bases align to TRBD1. This CDR3 contains 16 residues. With 2 bases clipped from V and 1 base from J, the junction kept 7 bases outside the gene matches. In germline, CDR1 is SEHNR, CDR2 FQNEAQ (reference sequence). The CDR3 sequence is CASSLPSGQTNTEAFF. The CDR3 coding sequence is TGTGCCAGCAGCTTACCCTCGGGACAGACGAACACTGAAGCTTTCTTT.

This clonotype has a single count. DNA for the CDR3: TGTGCTAGTGGTCCCCACAGCAATGAGCAGTTCTTC. Amino acid sequence: CASGPHSNEQFF. This chain joins TRBV12-5 and TRBJ2-1; D uncertain. Trimming took off 5 bases at V and 6 bases at J, with 8 bases between the two ends. The CDR3 spans 12 residues. Germline values: CDR1 LGHNT, CDR2 FRNRAP.

This clonotype was seen a few times. The J gene is TRBJ2-3, the V gene TRBV27; 7 nucleotides align to TRBD2. V gave up 4 bases and J gave up 2 bases; unmatched junction bases: 6. Germline lookup yields CDR1 MNHEY and CDR2 SMNVEV (reference sequence). This CDR3 comprises 15 residues. CDR3 amino acids: CASSSAGDPTDTQYF. Here the CDR3 DNA reads TGTGCCAGCAGTTCTGCGGGAGATCCCACAGATACGCAGTATTTT.

The table lists this clonotype with many counts. The chain joins TRBV25-1 to TRBJ2-7, with D perhaps matching TRBD1 or TRBD2 (5 bases each). Trimming shortened V by 3 bases and J by 0 bases, and 12 bases separated the two germline ends. Germline V gives CDR1 MGHDK, CDR2 SYGVNS. The CDR3 loop spans 15 amino acids. The CDR3 coding sequence is TGTGCCAGCAGTGACATCCGGGACGTCTCCTACGAGCAGTACTTC. Protein product: CASSDIRDVSYEQYF.

The chain uses TRBV30 and TRBJ2-7; D may be TRBD2 (5 bases). The germline V gene has CDR1 GTSNPN and CDR2 SVGIG (reference sequence). V was pared by 0 bases and J by 3 bases, with 6 bases between. The CDR3 contains 12 residues. CDR3 nucleotides: TGTGCCTGGAGTGTTGAGGGCTACGAGCAGTACTTC. Translating gives CAWSVEGYEQYF.

This clonotype was seen a few times. The CDR3 loop is CSARDPGTYSGGPTGELFF. DNA for the CDR3: TGCAGTGCTAGAGATCCCGGAACCTATAGCGGGGGGCCCACCGGGGAGCTGTTTTTT. This chain connects TRBV20-1 to TRBJ2-2; TRBD2 matches at 10 bases. The CDR3 contains 19 residues. Germline V gene sequence: CDR1 DFQATT, CDR2 SNEGSKA (reference sequence). Germline trimming cut 0 bases from V and 4 bases from J; bases unmatched to any gene: 14.

The V gene is TRBV5-1, the J gene TRBJ2-3, with 11 positions matching TRBD2. V lost 4 bases and J lost 4; bases outside the gene matches: 8. Germline-derived CDR1 and CDR2 are SGHRS and YFSETQ. The CDR3 extends over 16 amino acids. The CDR3 spells CASSLSSGGQSDTQYF. CDR3 DNA: TGCGCCAGCAGCCTATCTAGCGGGGGGCAGTCAGATACGCAGTATTTT.

Only a few counts were recorded for this clonotype. This sequence joins TRBV6-2 or TRBV6-3 and TRBJ2-7; no reliable D call. The V gene's germline CDR1 is MNHEY and CDR2 SVGEGT. Between the trimmed V and J ends, which lost 4 bases and 4 bases, there was a span of 14 bases. The CDR3 length is 14 residues. The CDR3 is CASSSEYRPYEQYF. The CDR3 DNA reads TGTGCCAGCAGTTCGGAGTACCGTCCATACGAGCAGTACTTC.